This T cell receptor beta chain derives from a study of blood T cell repertoires in COVID-19. For the study at large: Samples representing acute and convalescent COVID-19 were sourced from the United States, Italy and Spain. In each case, the material was cDNA or gDNA derived from T cells, B-cell-depleted T cells, or PBMCs.

The CDR3 length is 14 residues. V was pared by 4 bases and J by 1 base, with 11 bases between. Germline V lookup: CDR1 SGHRS, CDR2 YFSETQ. A few counts support this clone. As handled by the study authors: Reference gene primers were amplified, and this amplification served to estimate nucleated cell counts. The data were produced by immunoSEQ multiplex PCR, yet TCRdb's version contains in-frame clones alone and is incomplete. V, J and clone size were drawn from that table, and D and trimming were deduced from the DNA. The table shows roughly 40,000 clones, with about 85% occurring only once. This TCR derives from a woman older than 75 with acute or convalescent COVID-19. V gene TRBV5-1 combines with J gene TRBJ2-5, with D unresolved. Sequences were obtained from peripheral blood. The CDR3 protein is CASSTYSGQETQYF. The CDR3 DNA follows: TGCGCCAGCAGCACCTATTCGGGCCAAGAGACCCAGTACTTC.